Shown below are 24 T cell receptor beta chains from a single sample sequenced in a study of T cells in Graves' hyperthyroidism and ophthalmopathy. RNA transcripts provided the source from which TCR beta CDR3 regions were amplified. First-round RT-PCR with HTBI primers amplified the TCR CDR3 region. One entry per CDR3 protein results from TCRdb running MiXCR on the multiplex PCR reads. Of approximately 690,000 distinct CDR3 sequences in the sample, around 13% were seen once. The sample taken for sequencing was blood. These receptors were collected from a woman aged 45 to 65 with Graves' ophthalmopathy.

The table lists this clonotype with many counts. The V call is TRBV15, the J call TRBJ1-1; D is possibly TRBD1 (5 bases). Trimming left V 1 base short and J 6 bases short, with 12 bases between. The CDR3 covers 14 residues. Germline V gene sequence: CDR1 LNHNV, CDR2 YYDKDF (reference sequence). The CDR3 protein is CATSRGGTRPEAFF. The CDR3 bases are TGTGCCACCAGCAGAGGCGGGACTAGGCCTGAAGCTTTCTTT. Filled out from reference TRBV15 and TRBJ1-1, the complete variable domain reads DAMVIQNPRYQVTQFGKPVTLSCSQTLNHNVMYWYQQKSSQAPKLLFHYYDKDFNNEADTPDNFQSRRPNTSFCFLDIRSPGLGDTAMYLCATSRGGTRPEAFFGQGTRLTVV.

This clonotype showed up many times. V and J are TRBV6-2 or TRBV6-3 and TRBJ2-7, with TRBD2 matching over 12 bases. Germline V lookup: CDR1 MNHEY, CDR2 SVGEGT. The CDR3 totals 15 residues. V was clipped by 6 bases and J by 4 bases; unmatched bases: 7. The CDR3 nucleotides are TGTGCCAGCAGACTGACTAGCGGGAGTTTTTACGAGCAGTACTTC. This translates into CASRLTSGSFYEQYF.

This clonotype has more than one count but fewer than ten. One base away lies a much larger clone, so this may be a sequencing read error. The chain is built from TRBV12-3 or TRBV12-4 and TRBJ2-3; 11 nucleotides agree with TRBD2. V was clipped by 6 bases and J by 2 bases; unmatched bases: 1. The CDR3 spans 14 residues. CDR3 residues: CASRLAGVTDTQYF. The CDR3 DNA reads TGTGCCAGCAGACTAGCGGGAGTCACAGATACGCAGTATTTT.

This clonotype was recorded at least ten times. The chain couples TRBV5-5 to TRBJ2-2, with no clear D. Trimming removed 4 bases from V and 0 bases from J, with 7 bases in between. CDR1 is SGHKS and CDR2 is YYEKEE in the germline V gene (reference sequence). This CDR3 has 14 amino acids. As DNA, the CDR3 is TGTGCCAGCAGCCCAACCCCGAACACCGGGGAGCTGTTTTTT. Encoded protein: CASSPTPNTGELFF.

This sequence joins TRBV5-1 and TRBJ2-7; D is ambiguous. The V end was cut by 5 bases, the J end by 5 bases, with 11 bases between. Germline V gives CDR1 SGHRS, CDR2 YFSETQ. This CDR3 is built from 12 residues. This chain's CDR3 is CASRTSGDEQYF. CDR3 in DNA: TGCGCCAGCAGGACGAGTGGGGACGAGCAGTACTTC.

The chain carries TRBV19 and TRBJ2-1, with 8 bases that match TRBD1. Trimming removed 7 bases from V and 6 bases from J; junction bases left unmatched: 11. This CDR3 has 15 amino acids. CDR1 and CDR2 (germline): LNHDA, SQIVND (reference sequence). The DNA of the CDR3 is TGTGCCAGTACCGAGACAGGGGTTGGTGGCAATGAGCAGTTCTTC. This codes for CASTETGVGGNEQFF.

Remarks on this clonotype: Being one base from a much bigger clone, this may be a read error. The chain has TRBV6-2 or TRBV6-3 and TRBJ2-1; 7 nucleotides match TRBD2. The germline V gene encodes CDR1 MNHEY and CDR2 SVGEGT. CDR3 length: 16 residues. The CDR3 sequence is CANSLARGGRNNEQFF. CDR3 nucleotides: TGTGCCAACAGTCTAGCCCGGGGAGGGAGAAACAATGAGCAGTTCTTC.

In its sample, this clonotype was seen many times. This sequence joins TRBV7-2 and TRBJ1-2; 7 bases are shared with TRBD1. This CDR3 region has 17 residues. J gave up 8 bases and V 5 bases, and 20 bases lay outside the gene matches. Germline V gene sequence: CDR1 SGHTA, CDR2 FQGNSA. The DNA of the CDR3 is TGTGCCAGCAGCCCAGCGGGGAGCCAGGGGGGAGTAGTGGGCTACACCTTC. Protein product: CASSPAGSQGGVVGYTF.

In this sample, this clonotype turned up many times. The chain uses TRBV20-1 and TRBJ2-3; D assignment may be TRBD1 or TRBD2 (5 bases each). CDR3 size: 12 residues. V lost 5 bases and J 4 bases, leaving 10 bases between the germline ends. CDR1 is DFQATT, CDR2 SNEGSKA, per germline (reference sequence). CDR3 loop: CSARGPPDTQYF. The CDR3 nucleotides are TGCAGTGCTCGGGGACCCCCAGATACGCAGTATTTT.

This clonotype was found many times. The CDR3 nucleotides read TGTGCCAGCAGAGCTACCGGGACTAGCGGAACCTACGAGCAGTACTTC. Translated, it gives CASRATGTSGTYEQYF. J is TRBJ2-7 and V is TRBV28; 11 bases are shared with TRBD2. This CDR3 has 16 amino acids. Germline trimming cut 6 bases from V and 2 bases from J; bases unmatched to any gene: 9. The germline V gene has CDR1 MDHEN and CDR2 SYDVKM.

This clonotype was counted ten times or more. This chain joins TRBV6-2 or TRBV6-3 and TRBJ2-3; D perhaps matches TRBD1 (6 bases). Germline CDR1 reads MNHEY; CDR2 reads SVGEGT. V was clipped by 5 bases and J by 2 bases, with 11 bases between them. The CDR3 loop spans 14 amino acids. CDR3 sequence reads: CASSPRTDTDTQYF. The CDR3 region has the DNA TGTGCCAGCAGTCCAAGGACAGACACAGATACGCAGTATTTT.

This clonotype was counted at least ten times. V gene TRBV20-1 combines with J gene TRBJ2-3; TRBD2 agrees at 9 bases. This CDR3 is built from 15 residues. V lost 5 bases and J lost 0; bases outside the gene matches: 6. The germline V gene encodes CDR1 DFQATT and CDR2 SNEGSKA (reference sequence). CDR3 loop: CSAFKTSGSTDTQYF. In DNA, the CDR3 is TGCAGTGCTTTTAAAACTAGCGGGAGCACAGATACGCAGTATTTT.

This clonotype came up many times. The CDR3 nucleotides are TGTGCCAGCAGACCCGGCGGGCTAGCCGGTGAGACCCAGTACTTC. Translation: CASRPGGLAGETQYF. The chain couples TRBV28 to TRBJ2-5; a possible D gene is TRBD2 (5 bases). Trimming took 6 bases from V and 5 from J, leaving 19 bases between them. The CDR3 contains 15 residues. Per germline, CDR1 MDHEN and CDR2 SYDVKM.

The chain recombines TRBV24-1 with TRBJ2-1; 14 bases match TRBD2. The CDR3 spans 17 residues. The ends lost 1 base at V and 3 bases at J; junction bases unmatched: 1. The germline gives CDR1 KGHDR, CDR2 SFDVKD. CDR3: CATSDFGTSGGYNEQFF. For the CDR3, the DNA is TGTGCCACCAGTGATTTTGGGACTAGCGGGGGCTACAATGAGCAGTTCTTC.

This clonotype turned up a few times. CDR3 sequence reads: CASSQDRGGTSTDTQYF. The CDR3 DNA reads as TGCGCCAGCAGCCAAGATCGAGGCGGGACTAGCACAGATACGCAGTATTTT. The rearrangement uses TRBV4-3 and TRBJ2-3; a possible D gene is TRBD2 (6 bases). V shed 0 bases and J shed 0 bases, with 13 bases lying between them. The CDR3 extends over 17 amino acids. Looked up from germline, CDR1 is LGHNA and CDR2 is YSLEER.

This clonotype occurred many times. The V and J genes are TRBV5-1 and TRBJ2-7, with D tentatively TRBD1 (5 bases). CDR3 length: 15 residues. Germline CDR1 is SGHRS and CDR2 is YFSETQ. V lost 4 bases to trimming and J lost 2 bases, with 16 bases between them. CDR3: CASSRDSHRTYEQYF. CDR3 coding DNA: TGCGCCAGCAGCCGAGACAGCCACAGAACCTACGAGCAGTACTTC.

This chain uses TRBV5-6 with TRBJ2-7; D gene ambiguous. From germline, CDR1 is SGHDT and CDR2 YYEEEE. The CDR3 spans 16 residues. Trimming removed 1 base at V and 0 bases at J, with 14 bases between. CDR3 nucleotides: TGTGCCAGCAGCTTGAAGCCTTATAGGAGCTCCTACGAGCAGTACTTC. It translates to CASSLKPYRSSYEQYF.

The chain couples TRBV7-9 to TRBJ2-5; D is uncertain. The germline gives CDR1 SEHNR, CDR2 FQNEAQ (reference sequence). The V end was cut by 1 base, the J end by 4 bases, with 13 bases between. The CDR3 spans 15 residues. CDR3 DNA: TGTGCCAGCAGCTTAGTATCAGTTGAGCGAGAGACCCAGTACTTC. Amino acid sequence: CASSLVSVERETQYF. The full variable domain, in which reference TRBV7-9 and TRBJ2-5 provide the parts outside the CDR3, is DTGVSQNPRHKITKRGQNVTFRCDPISEHNRLYWYRQTLGQGPEFLTYFQNEAQLEKSRLLSDRFSAERPKGSFSTLEIQRTEQGDSAMYLCASSLVSVERETQYFGPGTRLLVL.

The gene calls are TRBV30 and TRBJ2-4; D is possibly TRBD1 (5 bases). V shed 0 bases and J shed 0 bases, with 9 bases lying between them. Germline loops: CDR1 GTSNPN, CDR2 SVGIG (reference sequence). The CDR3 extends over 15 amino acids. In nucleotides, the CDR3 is TGTGCCTGGAGTGTAGACAGACTAGCCAAAAACATTCAGTACTTC. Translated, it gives CAWSVDRLAKNIQYF.

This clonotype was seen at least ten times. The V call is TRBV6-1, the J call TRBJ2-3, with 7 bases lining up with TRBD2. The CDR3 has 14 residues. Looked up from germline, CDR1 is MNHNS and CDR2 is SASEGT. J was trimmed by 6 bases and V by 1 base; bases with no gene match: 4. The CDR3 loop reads CASSEGLAVDTQYF. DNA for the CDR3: TGTGCCAGCAGTGAAGGACTAGCAGTTGATACGCAGTATTTT.

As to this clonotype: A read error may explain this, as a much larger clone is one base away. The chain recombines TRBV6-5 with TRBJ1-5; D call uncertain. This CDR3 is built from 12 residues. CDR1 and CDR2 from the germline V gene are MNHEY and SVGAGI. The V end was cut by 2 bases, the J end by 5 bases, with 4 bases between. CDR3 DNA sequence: TGTGCCAGCAGTTACCAGTATCAGCCCCAGCATTTT. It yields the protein CASSYQYQPQHF.

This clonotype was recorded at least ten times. The DNA of the CDR3 is TGTGCCAGTAGTATTGGTAGCGGAATAACCTACGAGCAGTACTTC. Protein product: CASSIGSGITYEQYF. This chain connects TRBV19 to TRBJ2-7, with D perhaps TRBD2 (6 bases). V lost 3 bases and J 2 bases, leaving 14 bases between the germline ends. CDR1 and CDR2 from the germline V gene are LNHDA and SQIVND (reference sequence). The length of the CDR3 is 15 residues.

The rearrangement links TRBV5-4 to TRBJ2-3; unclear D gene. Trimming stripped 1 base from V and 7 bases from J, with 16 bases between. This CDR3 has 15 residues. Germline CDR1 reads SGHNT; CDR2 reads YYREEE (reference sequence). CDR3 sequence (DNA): TGTGCCAGCAGCTTGATGAGCGTTGGAAGGAATACGCAGTATTTT. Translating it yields CASSLMSVGRNTQYF.

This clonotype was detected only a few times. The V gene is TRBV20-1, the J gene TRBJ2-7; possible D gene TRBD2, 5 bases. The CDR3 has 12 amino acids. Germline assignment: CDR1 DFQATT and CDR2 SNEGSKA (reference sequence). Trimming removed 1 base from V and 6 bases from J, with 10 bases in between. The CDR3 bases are TGCAGTGCTAGAGTAATCCGGGGCGAGCAGTACTTC. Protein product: CSARVIRGEQYF.